This TCR beta chain was identified during a study of blood T cell repertoires in COVID-19. Overall study context: In each case, the material was cDNA or gDNA derived from T cells, B-cell-depleted T cells, or PBMCs.

All recovered Cohort 3 donors got two negative PCRs, got clearance, or saw symptom resolution. The CDR3 has 15 amino acids. CDR1 and CDR2 (germline): SNHLY, FYNNEI. V was trimmed by 1 base and J by 6 bases, leaving 12 bases between them. Sequencing was performed with immunoSEQ multiplex PCR; in TCRdb, only in-frame clones are kept and a portion is missing. The sample records roughly 310,000 clones, about 89% being singletons. This sequence originates from a woman aged 40 to 55 who had recovered from COVID-19. The V call is TRBV2, the J call TRBJ2-2; D uncertain. What was sequenced was PBMCs or T cells enriched from blood (not recorded which). Here the CDR3 DNA reads TGTGCCAGCAGTGAAGGCTCGAGGAATCCCGGGGAGCTGTTTTTT. Translation: CASSEGSRNPGELFF.